The next 25 T cell receptor beta chains were all read from a single sample in a study of T cells after yellow fever vaccination. One entry per CDR3 protein results from TCRdb running MiXCR on the 5' RACE reads. The sample lists 500,000 to 650,000 distinct CDR3 sequences, roughly 12% occurring once. The sequencing used PBMCs, collected on the day of the yellow fever booster vaccination. The receptors come from a man aged 30 to 45 who received the YFV17D yellow fever vaccine.

This clonotype was detected a few times. The V and J genes are TRBV4-3 and TRBJ1-6; the D gene is possibly TRBD1 (5 bases). V gave up 0 bases and J gave up 9 bases, with 12 bases separating them. This CDR3 has 15 amino acids. Germline CDR1 LGHNA, CDR2 YSLEER. The CDR3 DNA sequence: TGCGCCAGCAGCCAAGAGGGGACGCCAGCTTCACCCCTCCACTTT. It yields the protein CASSQEGTPASPLHF.

V gene TRBV4-1 combines with J gene TRBJ2-3; the match to TRBD2 covers 14 bases. The CDR3 runs to 20 residues. V lost 5 bases and J lost 6; bases outside the gene matches: 19. CDR1 is MGHRA, CDR2 YSYEKL, per germline. The CDR3: CASSYETSGRAAELWDTQYF. For the CDR3, the DNA is TGCGCCAGCAGCTACGAGACTAGCGGGAGGGCCGCGGAATTGTGGGATACGCAGTATTTT.

The rearrangement joins TRBV20-1 to TRBJ2-4, with D unresolved. This CDR3 has 13 residues. Trimming shortened V by 5 bases and J by 0 bases, and 8 bases separated the two germline ends. Per germline, CDR1 DFQATT and CDR2 SNEGSKA (reference sequence). This CDR3 reads CSAPGSAKNIQYF. The CDR3, as DNA: TGCAGTGCTCCAGGCTCAGCCAAAAACATTCAGTACTTC.

The chain recombines TRBV30 with TRBJ1-3, with D maybe TRBD1 (6 bases). Germline loops: CDR1 GTSNPN, CDR2 SVGIG (reference sequence). This CDR3 has 15 residues. Trimming took off 3 bases at V and 4 bases at J, with 16 bases between the two ends. In nucleotides, the CDR3 is TGTGCCTGGAGGGGAACGGACAGTATCGGAAACACCATATATTTT. Translated, it gives CAWRGTDSIGNTIYF.

The rearrangement uses TRBV5-1 and TRBJ2-1; 9 bases map to TRBD1. The CDR3 spans 15 residues. V lost 4 bases and J lost 7; bases outside the gene matches: 9. Germline-derived CDR1 and CDR2 are SGHRS and YFSETQ. This CDR3 is CASSASGTGTNEQFF. Written as DNA, the CDR3 is TGCGCCAGCAGCGCCTCCGGGACAGGGACGAATGAGCAGTTCTTC.

The chain carries TRBV29-1 and TRBJ1-2; no clear D. The CDR3 is 12 residues long. Germline V CDR1 and CDR2: SQVTM, ANQGSEA. Between the trimmed V and J ends, which lost 7 bases and 7 bases, there was a span of 16 bases. DNA of the CDR3: TGCAGCGCACCTCTCGGTGTATTTGGCTACACCTTC. Amino acids: CSAPLGVFGYTF.

This clonotype turned up a few times. This chain uses TRBV30 with TRBJ2-1, with D perhaps matching TRBD2 (6 bases). Deletions cut 5 bases from V and 3 bases from J, with 11 bases between. This CDR3 is built from 13 residues. Germline values: CDR1 GTSNPN, CDR2 SVGIG (reference sequence). Here the CDR3 DNA reads TGTGCCTGGGCGGGGAGAGGCTACAATGAGCAGTTCTTC. Protein: CAWAGRGYNEQFF.

This clonotype was counted a few times. CDR3 sequence reads: CASSPSPWAGVLEQYF. CDR3 nucleotide sequence: TGTGCCAGCAGCCCAAGCCCGTGGGCAGGGGTGCTCGAGCAGTACTTC. The chain uses TRBV7-2 and TRBJ2-7; D possibly corresponds to TRBD1 (6 bases). V shed 5 bases and J shed 6 bases, with 23 bases lying between them. The CDR3 covers 16 residues. The germline gives CDR1 SGHTA, CDR2 FQGNSA.

The chain couples TRBV20-1 to TRBJ2-7; D unresolved. Trimming left V 3 bases short and J 3 bases short, with 12 bases between. The CDR3 is 13 residues long. CDR1 is DFQATT and CDR2 is SNEGSKA in the germline V gene (reference sequence). The CDR3 bases are TGCAGTGCTAGGAGGCTGAACCACTACGAGCAGTACTTC. Its protein is CSARRLNHYEQYF.

V usage is TRBV5-6 and J usage is TRBJ1-6, with a tentative D call TRBD1 (6 bases). CDR3 size: 17 residues. The germline gives CDR1 SGHDT, CDR2 YYEEEE. With 1 base removed from V and 10 bases from J, the gap between germline ends came to 21 bases. The CDR3 reads CASSLSGGAFLPSPLHF. CDR3 sequence (DNA): TGTGCCAGCAGCTTGTCCGGGGGCGCCTTTCTGCCATCACCCCTCCACTTT.

The chain employs TRBV2 and TRBJ2-7; 7 bases agree with TRBD1. The CDR3 extends over 13 amino acids. Trimming removed 6 bases from V and 1 base from J; junction bases left unmatched: 3. CDR1 is SNHLY and CDR2 is FYNNEI in the germline V gene. In DNA, the CDR3 is TGTGCCAGCAGGCTGACAGGGTCCTACGAGCAGTACTTC. Translating it yields CASRLTGSYEQYF.

About this clonotype itself: The junction does not match germline at one end; this may be a read error. The rearrangement joins TRBV7-7 to TRBJ2-1; TRBD1 matches at 8 bases. This CDR3 is built from 15 residues. Per germline, CDR1 SSHAT and CDR2 FNYEAQ (reference sequence). This chain's CDR3 is CASSADRGVYNEQFF. The CDR3 bases are TGTGCCAGCAGCGCAGACAGGGGTGTTTACAATGAGCAGTTTTTC. Filled out from reference TRBV7-7 and TRBJ2-1, the complete variable domain reads GAGVSQSPRYKVTKRGQDVTLRCDPISSHATLYWYQQALGQGPEFLTYFNYEAQPDKSGLPSDRFSAERPEGSISTLTIQRTEQRDSAMYRCASSADRGVYNEQFFGPGTRLTVL.

The chain employs TRBV18 and TRBJ1-5; no clear D gene. The CDR3 is 14 residues long. Deletions cut 1 base from V and 0 bases from J, with 4 bases between. Germline CDR1 and CDR2: KGHSH and LQKENI. CDR3 nucleotides: TGTGCCAGCTCACCACAGGATAGCAATCAGCCCCAGCATTTT. Protein product: CASSPQDSNQPQHF.

This clonotype has just a few counts. V usage is TRBV7-2 and J usage is TRBJ2-5; the D is unclear. The CDR3 extends over 12 amino acids. Germline V gives CDR1 SGHTA, CDR2 FQGNSA. V lost 6 bases to trimming and J lost 1 base, with 6 bases between them. In nucleotides, the CDR3 is TGTGCCAGCAGACCCACCCAAGAGACCCAGTACTTC. This codes for CASRPTQETQYF.

The V call is TRBV7-2, the J call TRBJ2-1; a weak D match, TRBD2 (5 bases). The V end lost 3 bases, the J end lost 12 bases, and 12 bases lay between the germline ends. This CDR3 is built from 12 residues. CDR1 and CDR2 from the germline V gene are SGHTA and FQGNSA. The CDR3 DNA sequence: TGTGCCAGCAGCTTGGGGAGCCCTGGGCAGTTCTTC. Translating gives CASSLGSPGQFF. Full variable domain (remainder filled in from reference TRBV7-2 and TRBJ2-1): GAGVSQSPSNKVTEKGKDVELRCDPISGHTALYWYRQSLGQGLEFLIYFQGNSAPDKSGLPSDRFSAERTGGSVSTLTIQRTQQEDSAVYLCASSLGSPGQFFGPGTRLTVL.

V and J are TRBV5-1 and TRBJ2-7; D is unresolved. Germline V CDR1 and CDR2: SGHRS, YFSETQ. The CDR3 length is 15 residues. Trimming took off 4 bases at V and 1 base at J, with 15 bases between the two ends. CDR3 DNA: TGCGCCAGCAGCCCCCCCCTAGGAACATCCTACGAGCAGTACTTC. Protein: CASSPPLGTSYEQYF.

This clonotype was seen a few times. The V gene is TRBV2, the J gene TRBJ2-1, with TRBD2 as a possible D gene (6 bases). Germline-derived CDR1 and CDR2 are SNHLY and FYNNEI. V was cut by 6 bases and J by 2 bases, with 14 bases left in between. This CDR3 is built from 15 residues. As DNA, the CDR3 is TGTGCCAGCAGGGAAACTTCTAGCGCCTACAATGAGCAGTTCTTC. Its translation is CASRETSSAYNEQFF.

The chain has TRBV6-5 and TRBJ2-7; maybe TRBD2 (5 bases). Between the trimmed V and J ends, which lost 2 bases and 0 bases, there was a span of 20 bases. Germline values: CDR1 MNHEY, CDR2 SVGAGI. The CDR3 covers 18 residues. CDR3 DNA: TGTGCCAGCAGTTACCCTCCCAATATAGCGTCTAGCTCCTACGAGCAGTACTTC. Amino acid sequence: CASSYPPNIASSSYEQYF.

The chain couples TRBV21-1 to TRBJ2-1. TRBV21-1 is deemed a pseudogene. This CDR3 has 14 residues. The CDR3 reads CASSKEGLMNEQFF. The CDR3 DNA reads as TGTGCCAGCAGCAAAGAGGGATTGATGAATGAGCAGTTCTTC.

This clonotype was counted a few times. The chain is built from TRBV20-1 and TRBJ2-2; D unclear. V lost 4 bases to trimming and J lost 0 bases, with 12 bases between them. Germline-derived CDR1 and CDR2 are DFQATT and SNEGSKA (reference sequence). The CDR3 has 15 amino acids. CDR3 sequence reads: CSANIAGANTGELFF. The DNA for the CDR3 is TGCAGTGCTAACATCGCAGGAGCGAACACCGGGGAGCTGTTTTTT.

This clonotype was observed a few times. This chain uses TRBV3-1 with TRBJ1-1; no clear D. Germline V gives CDR1 LGHDT, CDR2 YNNKEL (reference sequence). This CDR3 has 15 residues. Trimming shortened V by 0 bases and J by 4 bases, and 12 bases separated the two germline ends. The DNA for the CDR3 is TGTGCCAGCAGCCAAGAGAGGGTTTCGGGCACTGAAGCTTTCTTT. Protein: CASSQERVSGTEAFF.

The V gene is TRBV6-6, the J gene TRBJ2-3, with no clear D. Germline CDR1 and CDR2: MNHNY and SVGAGI (reference sequence). The CDR3 runs 13 residues. The germline V and J ends were trimmed by 3 bases and 7 bases, with 11 bases remaining between them. CDR3 region: CASSYPPSYTQYF. CDR3 coding DNA: TGTGCCAGCAGTTATCCTCCCTCTTATACGCAGTATTTT.

The genes are TRBV20-1 and TRBJ2-7; 7 bases align to TRBD1. CDR1 DFQATT and CDR2 SNEGSKA come from the germline V gene (reference sequence). After removal of 4 bases from V and 5 bases from J, the junction contained 8 bases not matched to a gene. The CDR3 runs 13 residues. The CDR3 loop is CSATDRRLDEQYF. Here the CDR3 DNA reads TGCAGTGCTACGGACAGGCGTCTCGACGAGCAGTACTTC.

This sequence joins TRBV7-2 and TRBJ2-1; the match to TRBD2 covers 12 bases. This CDR3 contains 17 residues. Germline V gene lookup returns CDR1 SGHTA and CDR2 FQGNSA. J was trimmed by 6 bases and V by 3 bases; bases with no gene match: 9. This chain's CDR3 is CASSFGLAGGVGNEQFF. CDR3 coding DNA: TGTGCCAGCAGCTTTGGGCTAGCGGGAGGGGTCGGCAATGAGCAGTTCTTC.

The rearrangement joins TRBV25-1 to TRBJ2-7; D not certain. CDR1 and CDR2 (germline): MGHDK, SYGVNS. This CDR3 contains 15 residues. V dropped 3 bases and J dropped 5 bases, with 17 bases sitting between them. The DNA for the CDR3 is TGTGCCAGCAGTGACCCGACGGAGAAGTTTCACGAGCAGTACTTC. It codes for CASSDPTEKFHEQYF.